One and the same sample provided the 8 T cell receptor beta chains below, sequenced in a study of PD-1 blockade in classical Hodgkin lymphoma. TCRdb's copy holds only in-frame clones and misses some; the assay was immunoSEQ multiplex PCR. The data hold 22,000 or so clones, with around 80% observed a single time. Every patient experienced relapse after autologous stem cell transplantation, and brentuximab vedotin exposure varied. The material was peripheral blood mononuclear cells (PBMCs), obtained before the second cycle of nivolumab. These receptor sequences come from a human donor with classical Hodgkin lymphoma.

The chain recombines TRBV7-3 with TRBJ1-2; 7 bases align to TRBD1. This CDR3 region has 14 residues. The junction had 2 bases not matched to a gene; V was cut back by 0 bases and J by 4 bases. The germline gives CDR1 SGHTA, CDR2 FQGTGA. The CDR3 nucleotides read TGTGCCAGCAGCTTAACTGGGACAGCCTATGGCTACACCTTC. This gives the protein CASSLTGTAYGYTF.

The rearrangement joins TRBV25-1 to TRBJ1-5; weak D call: TRBD1 (6 bases). The V and J ends lost 4 bases and 4 bases respectively, with 11 bases between them. CDR3 size: 14 residues. The germline gives CDR1 MGHDK, CDR2 SYGVNS. The CDR3 DNA follows: TGTGCCAGCAGTGTAGGGGACACAAATCAGCCCCAGCATTTT. This translates into CASSVGDTNQPQHF.

The chain couples TRBV5-1 to TRBJ2-7; unclear D gene. V was cut by 0 bases and J by 5 bases, with 12 bases left in between. This CDR3 spans 14 amino acids. The germline gives CDR1 SGHRS, CDR2 YFSETQ. The CDR3 reads CASSLVGSDHEQYF. In DNA form, the CDR3 reads TGCGCCAGCAGCTTGGTCGGCTCGGACCACGAGCAGTACTTC.

The gene calls are TRBV11-3 and TRBJ2-1; 11 nucleotides agree with TRBD2. V lost 3 bases, J lost 12 bases, and 13 bases stayed unmatched. This CDR3 has 16 residues. The germline V gene encodes CDR1 SGHNT and CDR2 YENEEA. The CDR3 sequence is CASSFSGTSGSQGQFF. DNA of the CDR3: TGTGCCAGCAGCTTCTCCGGGACTAGCGGAAGTCAGGGGCAGTTCTTC.

J is TRBJ2-2 and V is TRBV19; 7 bases line up with TRBD1. Germline V CDR1 and CDR2: LNHDA, SQIVND (reference sequence). The CDR3 is made up of 14 amino acids. The trim removed 2 bases at V and 3 bases at J, leaving 0 bases unmatched. The CDR3 DNA sequence: TGTGCCAGTAGTATACAGGGGGACACCGGGGAGCTGTTTTTT. Protein product: CASSIQGDTGELFF.

CDR3: CASSEIDVDQPQHF. The CDR3 nucleotides are TGTGCCAGCAGTGAGATCGACGTCGATCAGCCCCAGCATTTT. The V gene is TRBV2, the J gene TRBJ1-5; D uncertain. Trimming stripped 3 bases from V and 5 bases from J, with 11 bases between. Germline V CDR1 and CDR2: SNHLY, FYNNEI. The CDR3 sequence is 14 residues long. The whole variable domain, filled in from reference TRBV2 and TRBJ1-5, reads EPEVTQTPSHQVTQMGQEVILRCVPISNHLYFYWYRQILGQKVEFLVSFYNNEISEKSEIFDDQFSVERPDGSNFTLKIRSTKLEDSAMYFCASSEIDVDQPQHFGDGTRLSIL.

V usage is TRBV2 and J usage is TRBJ2-3; D is perhaps TRBD1 or TRBD2 (5 bases each). V lost 7 bases, J lost 0 bases, and 8 bases lay in between. Germline loops: CDR1 SNHLY, CDR2 FYNNEI. The CDR3 consists of 13 residues. CDR3 protein: CASTGRSTDTQYF. The DNA of the CDR3 is TGTGCCAGCACGGGGCGCAGCACAGATACGCAGTATTTT.

The chain links TRBV10-3 to TRBJ1-5; TRBD1 matches 8 bases. Germline CDR1 is ENHRY and CDR2 is SYGVKD. The CDR3 totals 15 residues. V trimming: 3 bases; J trimming: 7 bases; junction bases outside the gene matches: 8. This CDR3 is CAISENGQGGQPQHF. The CDR3 nucleotides read TGTGCCATCAGTGAAAACGGACAGGGTGGACAGCCCCAGCATTTT.